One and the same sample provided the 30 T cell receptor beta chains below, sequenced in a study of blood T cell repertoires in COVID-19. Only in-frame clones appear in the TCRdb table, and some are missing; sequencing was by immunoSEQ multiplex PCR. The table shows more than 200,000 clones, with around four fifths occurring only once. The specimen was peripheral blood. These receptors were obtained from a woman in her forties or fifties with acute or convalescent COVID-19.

CDR3 sequence (DNA): TGCGCCAGCAGCTTCGCAGGGATCTCATACGAGCAGTACTTC. Its protein product is CASSFAGISYEQYF. The J gene is TRBJ2-7, the V gene TRBV5-1; perhaps TRBD1 as D (5 bases). The CDR3 is 14 amino acids. Per germline, CDR1 SGHRS and CDR2 YFSETQ. Trimming removed 2 bases from V and 4 bases from J, with 13 bases in between.

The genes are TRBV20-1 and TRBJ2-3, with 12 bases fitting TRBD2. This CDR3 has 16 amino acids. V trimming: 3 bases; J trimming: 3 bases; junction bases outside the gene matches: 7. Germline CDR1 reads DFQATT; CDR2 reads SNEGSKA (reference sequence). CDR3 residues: CSASLAGGPLTDTQYF. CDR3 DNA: TGCAGTGCTAGTCTAGCGGGAGGGCCTTTAACAGATACGCAGTATTTT.

This chain's CDR3 is CASNKGLAKNIQYF. The CDR3 nucleotides read TGTGCCAGTAACAAGGGGCTGGCCAAAAACATTCAGTACTTC. This rearrangement joins TRBV19 to TRBJ2-4; D might be TRBD1 (5 bases). V lost 7 bases and J lost 1, with 11 bases in between. CDR1 is LNHDA and CDR2 is SQIVND in the germline V gene (reference sequence). This CDR3 spans 14 amino acids.

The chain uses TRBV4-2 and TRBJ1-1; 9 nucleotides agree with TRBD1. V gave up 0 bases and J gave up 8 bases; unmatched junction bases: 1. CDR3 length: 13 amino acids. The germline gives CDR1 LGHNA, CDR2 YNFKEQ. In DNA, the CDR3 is TGTGCCAGCAGCCAAGAACAGGGGGCAGAAGCTTTCTTT. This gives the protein CASSQEQGAEAFF.

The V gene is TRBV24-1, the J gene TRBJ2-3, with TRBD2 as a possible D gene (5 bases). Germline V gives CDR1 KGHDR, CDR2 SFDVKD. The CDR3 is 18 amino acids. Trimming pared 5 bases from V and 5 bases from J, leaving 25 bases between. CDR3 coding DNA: TGTGCCACCAGTGGACCCGACCGGGTGACGGGGTACGGAGATACGCAGTATTTT. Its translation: CATSGPDRVTGYGDTQYF.

The CDR3 DNA reads as TGTGCCAGCAGTTACTGGACAGGCAACACCGGGGAGCTGTTTTTT. This translates into CASSYWTGNTGELFF. The chain is built from TRBV6-5 and TRBJ2-2; 7 nucleotides match TRBD1. CDR3 length: 15 amino acids. J was trimmed by 2 bases and V by 1 base; bases with no gene match: 1. Germline CDR1 is MNHEY and CDR2 is SVGAGI.

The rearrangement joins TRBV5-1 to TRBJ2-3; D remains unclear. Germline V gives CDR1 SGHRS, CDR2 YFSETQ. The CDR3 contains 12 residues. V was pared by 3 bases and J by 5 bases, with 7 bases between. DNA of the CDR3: TGCGCCAGCAGCTCGAACGGAGATACGCAGTATTTT. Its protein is CASSSNGDTQYF.

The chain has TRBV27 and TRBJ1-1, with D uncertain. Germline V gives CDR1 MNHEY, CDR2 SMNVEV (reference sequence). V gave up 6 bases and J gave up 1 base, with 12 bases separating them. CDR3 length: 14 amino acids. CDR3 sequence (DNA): TGTGCCAGCAGCCACCTCAGGTCGAACACTGAAGCTTTCTTT. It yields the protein CASSHLRSNTEAFF.

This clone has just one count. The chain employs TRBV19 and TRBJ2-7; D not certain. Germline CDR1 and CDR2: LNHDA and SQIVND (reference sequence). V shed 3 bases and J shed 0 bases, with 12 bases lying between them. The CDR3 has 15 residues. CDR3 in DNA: TGTGCCAGTAGTATGGGCCCGGCAGGCTCCTACGAGCAGTACTTC. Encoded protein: CASSMGPAGSYEQYF.

CDR3 bases: TGTGCCAGCAATCCTTTCGGGGACAGTGGGGAGAATGAGCAGTTCTTC. Translated: CASNPFGDSGENEQFF. The rearrangement links TRBV6-6 to TRBJ2-1; 7 bases agree with TRBD1. V was pared by 7 bases and J by 7 bases, with 16 bases of the junction left unmatched. The CDR3 spans 16 residues. Germline V lookup: CDR1 MNHNY, CDR2 SVGAGI (reference sequence).

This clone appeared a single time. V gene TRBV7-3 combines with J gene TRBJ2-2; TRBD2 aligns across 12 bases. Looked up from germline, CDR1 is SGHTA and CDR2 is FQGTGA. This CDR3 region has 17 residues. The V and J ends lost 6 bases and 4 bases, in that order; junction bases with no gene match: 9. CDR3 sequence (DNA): TGTGCCAGCAGTCCAACTCGACTAGCGGGAGTCACCGGGGAGCTGTTTTTT. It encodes CASSPTRLAGVTGELFF.

This CDR3 is CASSSQDRLYNSPLHF. CDR3 in DNA: TGCGCCAGCAGCTCCCAAGACAGGCTCTATAATTCACCCCTCCACTTT. The chain is built from TRBV5-1 and TRBJ1-6; D may be TRBD1 (6 bases). Trimming took off 3 bases at V and 3 bases at J, with 13 bases between the two ends. CDR3 size: 16 residues. Germline V lookup: CDR1 SGHRS, CDR2 YFSETQ.

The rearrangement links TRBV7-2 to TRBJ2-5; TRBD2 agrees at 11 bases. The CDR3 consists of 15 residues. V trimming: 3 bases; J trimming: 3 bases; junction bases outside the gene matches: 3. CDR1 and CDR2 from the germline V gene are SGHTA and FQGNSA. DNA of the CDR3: TGTGCCAGCAGCTTTAGCGGGAGGGGAGAAGAGACCCAGTACTTC. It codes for CASSFSGRGEETQYF. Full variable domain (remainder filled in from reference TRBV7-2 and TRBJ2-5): GAGVSQSPSNKVTEKGKDVELRCDPISGHTALYWYRQSLGQGLEFLIYFQGNSAPDKSGLPSDRFSAERTGGSVSTLTIQRTQQEDSAVYLCASSFSGRGEETQYFGPGTRLLVL.

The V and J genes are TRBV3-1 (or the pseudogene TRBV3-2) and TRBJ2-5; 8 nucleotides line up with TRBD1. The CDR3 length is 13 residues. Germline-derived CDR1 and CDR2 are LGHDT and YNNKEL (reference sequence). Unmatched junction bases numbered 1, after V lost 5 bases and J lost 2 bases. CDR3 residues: CASSDRGQETQYF. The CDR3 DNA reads TGTGCCAGCAGCGACAGGGGACAAGAGACCCAGTACTTC.

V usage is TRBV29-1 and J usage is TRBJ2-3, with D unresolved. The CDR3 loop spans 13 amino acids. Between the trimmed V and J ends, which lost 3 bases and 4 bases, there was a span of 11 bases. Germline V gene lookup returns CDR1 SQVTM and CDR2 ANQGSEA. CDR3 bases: TGCAGCGTTGAGCGGAAGCCCGCAGATACGCAGTATTTT. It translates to CSVERKPADTQYF.

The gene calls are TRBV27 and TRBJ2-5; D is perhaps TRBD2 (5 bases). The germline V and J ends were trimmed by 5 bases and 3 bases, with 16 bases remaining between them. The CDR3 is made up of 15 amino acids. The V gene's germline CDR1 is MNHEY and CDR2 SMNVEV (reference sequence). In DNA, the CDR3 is TGTGCCAGCAGTCCCAAATGGAGGAATGAAGAGACCCAGTACTTC. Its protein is CASSPKWRNEETQYF.

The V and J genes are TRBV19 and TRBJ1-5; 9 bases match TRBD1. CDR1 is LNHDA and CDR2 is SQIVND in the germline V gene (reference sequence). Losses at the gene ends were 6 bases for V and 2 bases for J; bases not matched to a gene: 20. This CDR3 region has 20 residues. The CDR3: CASRHNAGQGRILGNQPQHF. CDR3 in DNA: TGTGCCAGTAGACATAACGCGGGACAGGGTAGGATCCTCGGCAATCAGCCCCAGCATTTT.

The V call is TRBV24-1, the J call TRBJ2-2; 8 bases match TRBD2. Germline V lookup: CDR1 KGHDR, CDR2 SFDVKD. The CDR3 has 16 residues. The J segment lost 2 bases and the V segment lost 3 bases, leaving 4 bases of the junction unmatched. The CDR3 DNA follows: TGTGCCACCAGTGATCCGGGACTAGAAAACACCGGGGAGCTGTTTTTT. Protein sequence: CATSDPGLENTGELFF.

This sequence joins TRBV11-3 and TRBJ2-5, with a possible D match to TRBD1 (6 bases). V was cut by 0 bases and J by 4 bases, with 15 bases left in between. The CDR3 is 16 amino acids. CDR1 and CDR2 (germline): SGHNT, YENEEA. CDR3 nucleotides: TGTGCCAGCAGCTTAGATTCGGTCAGGGGAACAGAGACCCAGTACTTC. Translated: CASSLDSVRGTETQYF. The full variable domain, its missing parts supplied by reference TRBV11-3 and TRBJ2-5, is EAGVVQSPRYKIIEKKQPVAFWCNPISGHNTLYWYLQNLGQGPELLIRYENEEAVDDSQLPKDRFSAERLKGVDSTLKIQPAELGDSAVYLCASSLDSVRGTETQYFGPGTRLLVL.

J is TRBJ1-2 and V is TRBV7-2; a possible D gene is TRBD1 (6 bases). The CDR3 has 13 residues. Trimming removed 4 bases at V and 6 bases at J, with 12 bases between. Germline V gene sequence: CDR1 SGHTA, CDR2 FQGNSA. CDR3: CASSWGGADGYTF. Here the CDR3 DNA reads TGTGCCAGCAGCTGGGGGGGCGCAGATGGCTACACCTTC.

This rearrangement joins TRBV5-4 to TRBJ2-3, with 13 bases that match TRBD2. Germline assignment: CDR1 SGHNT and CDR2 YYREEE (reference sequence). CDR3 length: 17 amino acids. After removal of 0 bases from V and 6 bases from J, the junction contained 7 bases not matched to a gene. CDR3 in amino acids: CASSLGGGLAGVDTQYF. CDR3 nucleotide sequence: TGTGCCAGCAGCTTGGGGGGTGGACTAGCGGGAGTTGATACGCAGTATTTT. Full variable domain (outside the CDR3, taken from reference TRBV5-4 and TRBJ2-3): ETGVTQSPTHLIKTRGQQVTLRCSSQSGHNTVSWYQQALGQGPQFIFQYYREEENGRGNFPPRFSGLQFPNYSSELNVNALELDDSALYLCASSLGGGLAGVDTQYFGPGTRLTVL.

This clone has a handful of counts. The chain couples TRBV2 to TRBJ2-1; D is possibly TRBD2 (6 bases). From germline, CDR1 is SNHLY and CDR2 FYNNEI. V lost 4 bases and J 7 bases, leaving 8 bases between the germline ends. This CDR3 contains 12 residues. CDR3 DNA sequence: TGTGCCAGCAGTGGGGACTTTAATGAGCAGTTCTTC. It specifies CASSGDFNEQFF.

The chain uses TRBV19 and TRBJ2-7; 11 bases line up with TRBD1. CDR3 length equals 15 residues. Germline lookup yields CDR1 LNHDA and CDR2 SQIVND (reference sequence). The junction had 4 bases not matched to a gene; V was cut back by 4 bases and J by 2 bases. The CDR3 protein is CASSSGTGGTYEQYF. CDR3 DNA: TGTGCCAGTAGTAGTGGGACAGGGGGGACCTACGAGCAGTACTTC.

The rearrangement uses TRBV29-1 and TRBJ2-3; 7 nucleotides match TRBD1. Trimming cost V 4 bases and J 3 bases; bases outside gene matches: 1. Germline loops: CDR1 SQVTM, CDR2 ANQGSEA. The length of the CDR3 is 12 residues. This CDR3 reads CSVGQGTDTQYF. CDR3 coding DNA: TGCAGCGTTGGACAGGGTACAGATACGCAGTATTTT.

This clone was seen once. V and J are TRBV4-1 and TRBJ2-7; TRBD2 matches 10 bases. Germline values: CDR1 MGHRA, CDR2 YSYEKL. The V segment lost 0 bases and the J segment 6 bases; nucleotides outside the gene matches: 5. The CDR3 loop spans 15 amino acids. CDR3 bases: TGCGCCAGCAGCCAAGAAACTAGCGGGATTGGCGAGCAGTACTTC. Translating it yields CASSQETSGIGEQYF.

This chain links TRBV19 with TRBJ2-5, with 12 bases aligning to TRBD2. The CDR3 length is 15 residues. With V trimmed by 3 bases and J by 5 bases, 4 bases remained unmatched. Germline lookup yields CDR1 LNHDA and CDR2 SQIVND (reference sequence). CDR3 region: CASSMTSGSVETQYF. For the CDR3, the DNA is TGTGCCAGTAGTATGACTAGCGGGAGTGTGGAGACCCAGTACTTC.

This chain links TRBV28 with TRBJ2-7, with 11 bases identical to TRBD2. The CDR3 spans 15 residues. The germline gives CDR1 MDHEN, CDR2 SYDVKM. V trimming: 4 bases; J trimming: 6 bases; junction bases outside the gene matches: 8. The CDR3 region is CASSSTLAGGGEQYF. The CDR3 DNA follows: TGTGCCAGCAGTTCTACTCTAGCGGGAGGAGGCGAGCAGTACTTC.

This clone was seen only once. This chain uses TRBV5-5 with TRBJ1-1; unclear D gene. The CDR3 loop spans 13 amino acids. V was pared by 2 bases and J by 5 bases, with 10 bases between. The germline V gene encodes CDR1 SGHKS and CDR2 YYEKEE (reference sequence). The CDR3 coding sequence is TGTGCCAGCAGCTTTGCTGCGGAGACTGAAGCTTTCTTT. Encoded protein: CASSFAAETEAFF.

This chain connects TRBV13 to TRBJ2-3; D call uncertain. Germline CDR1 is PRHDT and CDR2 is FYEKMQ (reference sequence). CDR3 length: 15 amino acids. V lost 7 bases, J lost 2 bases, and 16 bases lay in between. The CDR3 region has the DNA TGTGCCAGCACCCTCGGCCCGCGGTCCACAGATACGCAGTATTTT. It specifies CASTLGPRSTDTQYF.

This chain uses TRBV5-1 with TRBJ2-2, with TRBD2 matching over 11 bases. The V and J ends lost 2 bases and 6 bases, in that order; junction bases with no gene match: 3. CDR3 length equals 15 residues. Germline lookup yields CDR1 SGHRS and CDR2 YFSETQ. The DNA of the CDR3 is TGCGCCAGCAGCTTACTAGCGGGAGATTCCGGGGAGCTGTTTTTT. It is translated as CASSLLAGDSGELFF.